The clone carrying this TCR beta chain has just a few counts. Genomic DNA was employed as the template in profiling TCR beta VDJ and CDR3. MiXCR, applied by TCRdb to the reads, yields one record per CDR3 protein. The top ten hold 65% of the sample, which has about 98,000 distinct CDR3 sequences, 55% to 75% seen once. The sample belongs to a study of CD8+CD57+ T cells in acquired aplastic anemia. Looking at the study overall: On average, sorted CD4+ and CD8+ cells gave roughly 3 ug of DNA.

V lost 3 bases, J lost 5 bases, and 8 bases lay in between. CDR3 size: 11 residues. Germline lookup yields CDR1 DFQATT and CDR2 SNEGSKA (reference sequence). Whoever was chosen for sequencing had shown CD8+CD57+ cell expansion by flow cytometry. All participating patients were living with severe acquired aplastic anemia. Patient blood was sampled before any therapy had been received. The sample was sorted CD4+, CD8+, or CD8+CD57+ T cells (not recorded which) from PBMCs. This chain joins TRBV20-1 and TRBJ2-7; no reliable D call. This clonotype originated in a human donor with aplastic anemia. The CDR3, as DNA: TGCAGTGCTAGCGACAACGACGAGCAGTACTTC. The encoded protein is CSASDNDEQYF.